A selection of T cell receptor beta chains follows, all from one sample in a study of blood T cell repertoires in COVID-19. Generated by immunoSEQ multiplex PCR, the TCRdb table keeps only in-frame clones and is missing some. The sample has tens of thousands of clones, 70% to 90% seen once. Input material: peripheral blood. The receptors were gathered from a man aged 65-85 years with acute or convalescent COVID-19. Each CDR3 is given with its conserved first and last residue. Fields, in order: D gene, clone size, J gene, V gene, CDR3 protein, CDR3 DNA. The D gene is left open where the match is weak. Clone size is shown for a subset of rows, as once, few, many or a class of expanded clone.

- - TRBJ2-3 TRBV7-3 CASSLLGALGDTQYF TGTGCCAGCAGCTTACTGGGGGCCCTCGGAGATACGCAGTATTTT
TRBD1 - TRBJ1-2 TRBV15 CATSLEVAGGGYTF TGTGCCACCAGCCTAGAGGTCGCAGGGGGTGGCTACACCTTC
TRBD1 few TRBJ2-3 TRBV5-1 CASSPAGDRESDTQYF TGCGCCAGCAGCCCTGCGGGGGACAGGGAATCAGATACGCAGTATTTT
TRBD2 - TRBJ2-1 TRBV7-9 CASSFPRGGQNNEQFF TGTGCCAGCAGCTTCCCACGGGGGGGACAAAACAATGAGCAGTTCTTC
TRBD1 - TRBJ2-7 TRBV10-3 CAISGLTGGDYEQYF TGTGCCATCAGTGGACTGACAGGGGGCGACTACGAGCAGTACTTC
- - TRBJ2-5 TRBV7-9 CASSPTPTGAQYF TGTGCCAGCAGCCCGACACCCACCGGGGCCCAGTACTTC
- - TRBJ1-1 TRBV2 CASSAQGDAFF TGTGCCAGCAGCGCACAGGGAGACGCTTTCTTT
- once TRBJ2-7 TRBV11-3 CASSFLSESEQYF TGTGCCAGCAGCTTCCTATCGGAGAGCGAGCAGTACTTC
TRBD1 - TRBJ1-5 TRBV27 CASSPGGNQPQHF TGTGCCAGCAGCCCAGGGGGGAATCAGCCCCAGCATTTT
TRBD2 - TRBJ2-5 TRBV27 CASSFTPSGGPQETQYF TGTGCCAGCAGTTTCACTCCTAGCGGGGGACCTCAAGAGACCCAGTACTTC
- - TRBJ2-3 TRBV6-5 CASRDQGTSTDTQYF TGTGCCAGCAGGGATCAGGGTACTAGCACAGATACGCAGTATTTT
TRBD2 - TRBJ2-7 TRBV28 CASSLPAGGPYEQYF TGTGCCAGCAGTTTACCGGCGGGGGGGCCCTACGAGCAGTACTTC